These 24 T cell receptor beta chains came from one sample sequenced in a study of blood T cell repertoires in COVID-19. Libraries were prepared by immunoSEQ multiplex PCR; TCRdb keeps only in-frame clonotypes and omits some of them. The sample includes 150,000 to 200,000 clones, roughly 87% of them seen just once. The sequencing sample was made of PBMCs or T cells enriched from blood (not recorded which). The receptors were gathered from a human donor with acute COVID-19. The donor label of this sample is uncertain.

This clone was seen once. The V and J genes are TRBV19 and TRBJ1-3; D not certain. The CDR3 is made up of 14 amino acids. Germline-derived CDR1 and CDR2 are LNHDA and SQIVND (reference sequence). V lost 3 bases and J 0 bases, leaving 6 bases between the germline ends. CDR3 amino acids: CASSIRSSGNTIYF. As DNA, the CDR3 is TGTGCCAGTAGTATCCGGAGCTCTGGAAACACCATATATTTT.

The V gene is TRBV6-1, the J gene TRBJ1-1; 7 positions agree with TRBD1. Germline V lookup: CDR1 MNHNS, CDR2 SASEGT. The CDR3 is 15 residues long. The V segment lost 2 bases and the J segment 3 bases; nucleotides outside the gene matches: 6. Here the CDR3 DNA reads TGTGCCAGCAGTGAATCAGGGGGACGGGACACTGAAGCTTTCTTT. Translating gives CASSESGGRDTEAFF.

The chain recombines TRBV12-5 with TRBJ1-2; a possible D gene is TRBD1 (5 bases). This CDR3 is 16 amino acids long. Trimming removed 0 bases at V and 0 bases at J, with 11 bases between. CDR1 LGHNT and CDR2 FRNRAP come from the germline V gene. The CDR3 DNA sequence: TGTGCTAGTGGTTTGGTACTCGACAGAACTAACTATGGCTACACCTTC. Its protein product is CASGLVLDRTNYGYTF.

This sequence joins TRBV5-1 and TRBJ1-1; TRBD1 matches 7 bases. With V trimmed by 3 bases and J by 0 bases, 5 bases remained unmatched. The V gene's germline CDR1 is SGHRS and CDR2 YFSETQ. This CDR3 comprises 15 residues. CDR3 bases: TGCGCCAGCAGCTCATTACAGGGGTTGAACACTGAAGCTTTCTTT. Translated: CASSSLQGLNTEAFF.

The chain carries TRBV19 and TRBJ1-4; 9 bases line up with TRBD1. V trimming: 3 bases; J trimming: 5 bases; junction bases outside the gene matches: 7. Germline CDR1 and CDR2: LNHDA and SQIVND (reference sequence). This CDR3 region has 16 residues. The chain's CDR3 is CASSMVTGTGNEKLFF. The CDR3 bases are TGTGCCAGTAGTATGGTTACCGGGACAGGGAATGAAAAACTGTTTTTT.

Here the CDR3 DNA reads TGTGCCAGCAGACCGGGACTAGCGGGGGTGAACATTCAGTACTTC. It translates to CASRPGLAGVNIQYF. This chain uses TRBV2 with TRBJ2-4; 14 positions match TRBD2. Germline V CDR1 and CDR2: SNHLY, FYNNEI. The CDR3 contains 15 residues. Germline trimming cut 6 bases from V and 7 bases from J; bases unmatched to any gene: 5.

V usage is TRBV4-1 and J usage is TRBJ2-7; tentative D call: TRBD1 (5 bases). CDR3 length: 14 residues. V lost 3 bases, J lost 6 bases, and 15 bases lay in between. The germline V gene encodes CDR1 MGHRA and CDR2 YSYEKL. The CDR3 sequence: CASSQILRVPEQYF. The CDR3 region has the DNA TGCGCCAGCAGCCAGATACTCAGGGTACCCGAGCAGTACTTC.

This clone was recorded only once. The chain has TRBV5-4 and TRBJ2-1, with TRBD1 matching over 9 bases. Germline values: CDR1 SGHNT, CDR2 YYREEE (reference sequence). The CDR3 contains 15 residues. The ends lost 5 bases at V and 4 bases at J; junction bases unmatched: 7. CDR3 sequence: CASRDDRGSYNEQFF. In DNA form, the CDR3 reads TGTGCCAGCAGGGATGACAGGGGGAGTTACAATGAGCAGTTCTTC.

The chain uses TRBV7-2 and TRBJ1-3; D gene unclear. Trimming took off 4 bases at V and 2 bases at J, with 12 bases between the two ends. In germline, CDR1 is SGHTA, CDR2 FQGNSA. The CDR3 length is 15 residues. The CDR3 DNA follows: TGTGCCAGCAGCTCTTCTTCGAGGACTGGAAACACCATATATTTT. Translation gives CASSSSSRTGNTIYF.

Notes on this clone: This same CDR3 is encoded by further DNA sequences in the sample. The chain couples TRBV3-1 (or the pseudogene TRBV3-2) to TRBJ2-1; 7 bases are shared with TRBD1. This CDR3 spans 14 amino acids. Germline CDR1 is LGHDT and CDR2 is YNNKEL (reference sequence). Unmatched junction bases numbered 3, after V lost 3 bases and J lost 4 bases. CDR3 in amino acids: CASSQARGYNEQFF. The CDR3, as DNA: TGTGCCAGCAGCCAGGCCAGGGGGTACAATGAGCAGTTCTTC.

The chain is built from TRBV9 and TRBJ1-5, with a possible D match to TRBD1 (5 bases). Trimming left V 0 bases short and J 5 bases short, with 9 bases between. Germline CDR1 reads SGDLS; CDR2 reads YYNGEE. This CDR3 spans 14 amino acids. CDR3 nucleotide sequence: TGTGCCAGCAGCGTAGGGGGGGGAGATCAGCCCCAGCATTTT. It translates to CASSVGGGDQPQHF. Full variable domain (missing parts from reference TRBV9 and TRBJ1-5): DSGVTQTPKHLITATGQRVTLRCSPRSGDLSVYWYQQSLDQGLQFLIQYYNGEERAKGNILERFSAQQFPDLHSELNLSSLELGDSALYFCASSVGGGDQPQHFGDGTRLSIL.

CDR3 sequence (DNA): TGTGCCAGCAGCCGCCAGGGGACGGGGTATGGCTACACCTTC. Its translation is CASSRQGTGYGYTF. The chain uses TRBV7-2 and TRBJ1-2, with a possible D match to TRBD1 (6 bases). Germline loops: CDR1 SGHTA, CDR2 FQGNSA. The CDR3 loop spans 14 amino acids. V was shortened by 5 bases and J by 5 bases, with 15 bases between the two germline ends.

V is TRBV29-1 and J is TRBJ2-7, with D possibly TRBD1 on 7 matching bases. Trimming took 5 bases from V and 2 from J, leaving 13 bases between them. Germline V lookup: CDR1 SQVTM, CDR2 ANQGSEA. CDR3 length equals 13 residues. The CDR3: CSVSGGTTYEQYF. CDR3 DNA sequence: TGCAGCGTTTCAGGGGGGACAACCTACGAGCAGTACTTC.

This chain uses TRBV6-5 with TRBJ2-7, with no clear D. V shed 6 bases and J shed 2 bases, with 8 bases lying between them. Germline lookup yields CDR1 MNHEY and CDR2 SVGAGI. This CDR3 has 12 amino acids. CDR3 bases: TGTGCCAGCAGGTACATAACCTACGAGCAGTACTTC. Its translation: CASRYITYEQYF.

This clone was counted only a few times. The chain recombines TRBV10-3 with TRBJ2-1, with 8 bases fitting TRBD2. Trimming at V came to 7 bases and at J to 8 bases, leaving 13 bases not matched to a gene. Germline V gene sequence: CDR1 ENHRY, CDR2 SYGVKD. The CDR3 length is 15 residues. CDR3 protein: CAIMGSGTRWDEQFF. The DNA of the CDR3 is TGTGCCATCATGGGAAGCGGGACTAGGTGGGATGAGCAGTTCTTC.

The DNA of the CDR3 is TGTGCCAGCAGCTTACGGGGGTATGGACAAGAGACCCAGTACTTC. It codes for CASSLRGYGQETQYF. The chain recombines TRBV7-9 with TRBJ2-5; tentative D call: TRBD2 (6 bases). The germline V gene has CDR1 SEHNR and CDR2 FQNEAQ (reference sequence). Trimming took off 2 bases at V and 2 bases at J, with 12 bases between the two ends. CDR3 size: 15 residues.

CDR3 residues: CASSLLQNEHQPQHF. The CDR3 bases are TGTGCCAGCAGCTTATTACAGAACGAGCATCAGCCCCAGCATTTT. The chain joins TRBV7-8 to TRBJ1-5, with D uncertain. V was cut by 2 bases and J by 5 bases, with 13 bases left in between. CDR1 and CDR2 (germline): SGHVS, FQNEAQ. The CDR3 runs to 15 residues.

The chain joins TRBV12-3 or TRBV12-4 to TRBJ1-1, with D possibly matching TRBD1 (6 bases). Trimming shortened V by 6 bases and J by 8 bases, and 16 bases separated the two germline ends. CDR3 size: 13 residues. As DNA, the CDR3 is TGTGCCAGCAGATCAGGGGTTTCCCTCGAAGCTTTCTTT. Protein sequence: CASRSGVSLEAFF.

This chain links TRBV11-2 with TRBJ2-1; 9 bases fit TRBD2. The germline V gene has CDR1 SGHAT and CDR2 FQNNGV. This CDR3 has 15 amino acids. V dropped 7 bases and J dropped 7; count of bases not matched to a gene: 11. This chain's CDR3 is CASTPGGSGGNEQFF. In DNA, the CDR3 is TGTGCCAGCACCCCAGGCGGTAGCGGGGGAAATGAGCAGTTCTTC.

The gene calls are TRBV27 and TRBJ2-3; TRBD1 aligns across 10 bases. Germline CDR1 is MNHEY and CDR2 is SMNVEV (reference sequence). The CDR3 extends over 15 amino acids. Trimming at V came to 6 bases and at J to 3 bases, leaving 6 bases not matched to a gene. The chain's CDR3 is CASSRDRGYTDTQYF. As DNA, the CDR3 is TGTGCCAGCAGCCGGGACAGGGGATATACAGATACGCAGTATTTT.

This chain links TRBV10-1 with TRBJ2-3; 8 bases match TRBD1. Germline V gene sequence: CDR1 WNHNN, CDR2 SYGVQD (reference sequence). The ends lost 5 bases at V and 6 bases at J; junction bases unmatched: 13. The CDR3 covers 16 residues. CDR3 protein: CASSPTSLRTGDTQYF. The CDR3 DNA follows: TGCGCCAGCAGTCCGACATCACTCCGGACAGGGGATACGCAGTATTTT.

The rearrangement uses TRBV21-1 and TRBJ2-7; the table's TRBD1 call for D was not verified on the DNA. TRBV21-1 is given as a pseudogene. CDR3 length equals 14 residues. This chain's CDR3 is CASSKDNQDYEQYF. The CDR3 region has the DNA TGTGCCAGCAGCAAAGATAACCAGGACTACGAGCAGTACTTC.

The V gene is TRBV7-2, the J gene TRBJ2-3; 9 positions match TRBD2. Trimming removed 5 bases from V and 5 bases from J; junction bases left unmatched: 5. Germline values: CDR1 SGHTA, CDR2 FQGNSA. The CDR3 extends over 14 amino acids. The CDR3 nucleotides read TGTGCCAGCAGCCAGGGACTAGCCTTAGATACGCAGTATTTT. It is translated as CASSQGLALDTQYF.

V gene TRBV5-1 combines with J gene TRBJ2-4; 8 bases are shared with TRBD1. Looked up from germline, CDR1 is SGHRS and CDR2 is YFSETQ. V dropped 0 bases and J dropped 6; count of bases not matched to a gene: 8. This CDR3 region has 16 residues. CDR3 nucleotide sequence: TGCGCCAGCAGCTTGGCCCACAGGGGGGACGGAAACATTCAGTACTTC. Protein product: CASSLAHRGDGNIQYF.